Each of the 9 T cell receptor beta chains below was sequenced from the same sample in a study of neoadjuvant anti-PD-1 for oral cavity cancer. Sequencing used immunoSEQ multiplex PCR; TCRdb keeps in-frame clones, though not all of them. The top ten hold 2.8% of the sample, which has 15,000 or so clones, about three fifths seen once. The sample in question was PBMCs, obtained before nivolumab (anti-PD-1) treatment. All receptors come from a person between 40 and 80 years old with oral cavity squamous cell carcinoma.

The chain has TRBV5-1 and TRBJ2-7; 7 nucleotides line up with TRBD1. The junction had 8 bases not matched to a gene; V was cut back by 5 bases and J by 0 bases. CDR1 and CDR2 from the germline V gene are SGHRS and YFSETQ. This CDR3 contains 15 residues. The CDR3 DNA reads as TGCGCCAGCAGATATAACCGGGACAGCTCCTACGAGCAGTACTTC. Translating it yields CASRYNRDSSYEQYF.

This sequence joins TRBV4-1 and TRBJ2-3; 9 bases are shared with TRBD1. V gave up 4 bases and J gave up 1 base; unmatched junction bases: 9. CDR3 length equals 17 residues. Germline V gives CDR1 MGHRA, CDR2 YSYEKL. Here the CDR3 DNA reads TGCGCCAGCAGCCGAAATGCACAGGGGGCTGGCACAGATACGCAGTATTTT. Translating it yields CASSRNAQGAGTDTQYF.

The chain employs TRBV5-6 and TRBJ2-1, with D possibly being TRBD1 (5 bases). The CDR3 totals 14 residues. V gave up 3 bases and J gave up 5 bases, with 12 bases separating them. Germline loops: CDR1 SGHDT, CDR2 YYEEEE. The CDR3 DNA reads as TGTGCCAGCAGCTGGGGCCCCTCAAACAATGAGCAGTTCTTC. As protein: CASSWGPSNNEQFF.

This CDR3 is CASSLGGTSTFSHYGYTF. The DNA of the CDR3 is TGCGCCAGCAGCTTGGGGGGCACCAGTACGTTTTCGCACTATGGCTACACCTTC. The chain combines TRBV5-1 with TRBJ1-2, with TRBD1 as a possible D gene (5 bases). This CDR3 has 18 residues. V lost 0 bases and J 3 bases, leaving 21 bases between the germline ends. Looked up from germline, CDR1 is SGHRS and CDR2 is YFSETQ.

The rearrangement joins TRBV10-1 to TRBJ2-7; D possibly uses TRBD1 or TRBD2 (5 bases each). CDR3 length equals 15 residues. V lost 0 bases and J lost 2, with 11 bases in between. Germline V lookup: CDR1 WNHNN, CDR2 SYGVQD (reference sequence). The CDR3 is CASSESGTRAYEQYF. CDR3 sequence (DNA): TGCGCCAGCAGTGAGTCCGGGACGAGAGCCTACGAGCAGTACTTC.

This clone showed up just once. The genes are TRBV30 and TRBJ2-1; no firm D call. The V and J ends lost 3 bases and 11 bases respectively, with 14 bases between them. Germline V gene lookup returns CDR1 GTSNPN and CDR2 SVGIG (reference sequence). The length of the CDR3 is 12 residues. The CDR3 region is CAWRAVGPQQFF. CDR3 nucleotide sequence: TGTGCCTGGAGAGCCGTGGGCCCTCAGCAGTTCTTC.

The chain combines TRBV21-1 with TRBJ2-7; whether TRBD1, the table's D call, matches the DNA was not checked. TRBV21-1 is a listed pseudogene. This CDR3 is built from 13 residues. The CDR3 is CASSFQGMDEQYF. The CDR3 DNA sequence: TGTGCCAGCAGTTTCCAGGGTATGGACGAGCAGTACTTC.

This chain joins TRBV30 and TRBJ2-7; the match to TRBD1 covers 7 bases. The CDR3 totals 15 residues. CDR1 and CDR2 from the germline V gene are GTSNPN and SVGIG (reference sequence). V lost 1 base to trimming and J lost 0 bases; unmatched junction nucleotides: 6. CDR3 coding DNA: TGTGCCTGGAGTGCCAGACAGGGAAGCTCCTACGAGCAGTACTTC. This translates into CAWSARQGSSYEQYF.

This clone rates as large. V is TRBV2 and J is TRBJ1-4; no clear D. Germline V lookup: CDR1 SNHLY, CDR2 FYNNEI. The CDR3 has 11 residues. Trimming took off 1 base at V and 8 bases at J, with 2 bases between the two ends. This CDR3 reads CASSEVEKLFF. CDR3 DNA sequence: TGTGCCAGCAGTGAAGTAGAAAAACTGTTTTTT.